This T cell receptor beta chain was identified during a study of blood T cell repertoires in COVID-19. The germline gives CDR1 SGHNT, CDR2 YENEEA. The CDR3 contains 16 residues. Trimming at V came to 5 bases and at J to 4 bases, leaving 11 bases not matched to a gene. Assay used: immunoSEQ multiplex PCR; TCRdb lists only in-frame clones, some missing. The profile covers 150,000 or so clones, with about three quarters appearing a single time and around 2.9% taken by the ten largest. The origin of this receptor is a woman aged 50 to 60 who had recovered from COVID-19. The sample consisted of PBMCs or T cells enriched from blood (not recorded which). The genes are TRBV11-3 and TRBJ1-2, with 9 bases that match TRBD1. CDR3 sequence: CASSRGQGRVGYGYTF. In DNA, the CDR3 is TGTGCCAGCAGCAGAGGACAGGGGAGGGTTGGCTATGGCTACACCTTC.